Described below is a single T cell receptor (beta chain) sequence and its context. There are 16 residues in the CDR3. Germline V lookup: CDR1 SGHDN, CDR2 FVKESK. The V and J ends lost 0 bases and 8 bases respectively, with 19 bases between them. This sample is part of a study of beta chain features in type 1 diabetes. cDNA synthesis used the whole RNA isolate, giving expressed TCRB sequences. Here immunoSEQ multiplex PCR was the method, and the copy in TCRdb shows in-frame clones only, minus some. The sample carries hundreds of thousands of clones, around an eighth recorded once. Material for sequencing was naive CD4+ T cells from blood. This chain connects TRBV14 to TRBJ1-2; D unresolved. The origin of this receptor is a man aged 18-30 years in good health. The CDR3 sequence is CASSQDLAVAYGGYTF. CDR3 DNA sequence: TGTGCCAGCAGCCAAGATCTCGCCGTAGCCTATGGAGGCTACACCTTC.